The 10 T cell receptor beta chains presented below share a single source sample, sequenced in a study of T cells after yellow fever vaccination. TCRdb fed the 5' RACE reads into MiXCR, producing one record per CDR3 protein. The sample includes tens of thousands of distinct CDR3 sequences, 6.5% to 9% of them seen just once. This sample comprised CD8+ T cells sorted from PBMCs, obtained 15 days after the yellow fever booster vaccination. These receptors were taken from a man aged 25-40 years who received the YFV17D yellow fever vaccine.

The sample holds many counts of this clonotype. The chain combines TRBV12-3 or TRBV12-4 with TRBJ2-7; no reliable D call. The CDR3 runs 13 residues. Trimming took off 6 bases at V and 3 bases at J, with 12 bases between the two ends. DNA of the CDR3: TGTGCCAGCAGAGTGATAGGAGTCTACGAGCAGTACTTC. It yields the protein CASRVIGVYEQYF.

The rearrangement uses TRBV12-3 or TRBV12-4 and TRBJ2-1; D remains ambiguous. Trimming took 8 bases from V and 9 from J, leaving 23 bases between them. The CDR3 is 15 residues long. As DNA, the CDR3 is TGTGCCAGCTATCCCGGGCCGAAGACTTTGGGTGAGCAGTTCTTC. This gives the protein CASYPGPKTLGEQFF.

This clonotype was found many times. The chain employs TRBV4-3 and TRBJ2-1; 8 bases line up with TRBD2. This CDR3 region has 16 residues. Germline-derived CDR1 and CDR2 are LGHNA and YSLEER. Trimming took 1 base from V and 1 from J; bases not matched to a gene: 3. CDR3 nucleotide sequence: TGCGCCAGCAGCCAAGCCGGGACTAGATCCTACAATGAGCAGTTCTTC. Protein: CASSQAGTRSYNEQFF.

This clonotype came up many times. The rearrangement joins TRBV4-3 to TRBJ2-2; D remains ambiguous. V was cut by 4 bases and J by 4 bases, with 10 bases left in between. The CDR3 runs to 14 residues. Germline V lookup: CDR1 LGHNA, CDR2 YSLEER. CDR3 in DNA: TGCGCCAGCAGCCTGGGCGACCGCACCGGGGAGCTGTTTTTT. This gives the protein CASSLGDRTGELFF.

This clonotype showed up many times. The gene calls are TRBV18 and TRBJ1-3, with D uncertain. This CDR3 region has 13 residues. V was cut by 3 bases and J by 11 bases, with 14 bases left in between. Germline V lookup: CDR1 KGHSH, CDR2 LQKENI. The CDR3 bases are TGTGCCAGCTCACCTGCGATCACTGGCGCCATATATTTT. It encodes CASSPAITGAIYF.

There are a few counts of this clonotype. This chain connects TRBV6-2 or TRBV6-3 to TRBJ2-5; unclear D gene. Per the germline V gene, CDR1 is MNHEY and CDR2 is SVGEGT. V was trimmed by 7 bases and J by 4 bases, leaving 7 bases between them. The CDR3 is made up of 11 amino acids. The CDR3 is CASNERETQYF. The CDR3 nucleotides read TGTGCCAGCAACGAAAGAGAGACCCAGTACTTC.

CDR3 sequence: CSVENDRSYEQYF. Here the CDR3 DNA reads TGCAGCGTTGAAAATGACAGGTCCTACGAGCAGTACTTC. V is TRBV29-1 and J is TRBJ2-7, with D tentatively TRBD1 (6 bases). The V gene lost 2 bases and the J gene lost 1 base, with 9 bases spanning the gap. Germline CDR1 SQVTM, CDR2 ANQGSEA. The CDR3 contains 13 residues.

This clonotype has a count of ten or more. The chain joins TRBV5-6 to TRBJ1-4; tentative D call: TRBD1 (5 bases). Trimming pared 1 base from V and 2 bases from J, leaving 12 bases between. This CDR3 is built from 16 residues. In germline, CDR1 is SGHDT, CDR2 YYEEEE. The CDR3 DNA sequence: TGTGCCAGCAGCTTGCTAGGGGAGGACACTAATGAAAAACTGTTTTTT. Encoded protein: CASSLLGEDTNEKLFF.

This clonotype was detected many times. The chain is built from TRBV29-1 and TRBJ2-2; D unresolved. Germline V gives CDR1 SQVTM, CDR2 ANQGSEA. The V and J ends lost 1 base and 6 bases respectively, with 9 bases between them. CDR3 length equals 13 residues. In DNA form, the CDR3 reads TGCAGCGTTGAAGGGGTCCCCTCCGGGGAGCTGTTTTTT. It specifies CSVEGVPSGELFF.

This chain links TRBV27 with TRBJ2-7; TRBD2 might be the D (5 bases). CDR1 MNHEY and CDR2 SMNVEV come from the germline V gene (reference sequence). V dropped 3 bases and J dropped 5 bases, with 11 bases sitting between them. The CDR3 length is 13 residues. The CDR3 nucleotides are TGTGCCAGCAGTTTTGCCGGGATCGACGAGCAGTACTTC. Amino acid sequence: CASSFAGIDEQYF.